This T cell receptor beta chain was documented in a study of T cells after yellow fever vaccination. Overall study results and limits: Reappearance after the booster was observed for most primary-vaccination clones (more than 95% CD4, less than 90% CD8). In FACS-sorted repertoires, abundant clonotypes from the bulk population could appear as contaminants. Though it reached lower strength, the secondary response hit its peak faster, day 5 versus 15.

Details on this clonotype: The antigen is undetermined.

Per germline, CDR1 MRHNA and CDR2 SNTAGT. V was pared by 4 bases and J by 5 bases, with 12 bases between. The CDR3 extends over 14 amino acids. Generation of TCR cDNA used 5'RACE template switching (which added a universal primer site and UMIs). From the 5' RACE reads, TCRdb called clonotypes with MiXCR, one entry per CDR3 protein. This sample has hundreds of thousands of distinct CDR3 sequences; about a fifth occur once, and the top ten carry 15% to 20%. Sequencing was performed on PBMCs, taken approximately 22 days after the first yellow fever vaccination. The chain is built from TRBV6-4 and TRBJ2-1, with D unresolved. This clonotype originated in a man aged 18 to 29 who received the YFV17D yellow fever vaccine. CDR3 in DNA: TGTGCCAGCAGTGTCTTACCAGACCACAATGAGCAGTTCTTC. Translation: CASSVLPDHNEQFF.